This TCR beta chain was observed in a study of T cells after yellow fever vaccination. Findings of the study overall: Booster sampling recovered most clones from primary vaccination (96% CD4, approximately 90% CD8). A small share of clonotypes appeared in both CD4 and CD8 compartments. FACS-sorted repertoires could harbor abundant contaminating bulk-population clonotypes.

From germline, CDR1 is LGHNA and CDR2 YSLEER. There are 13 residues in the CDR3. V lost 4 bases to trimming and J lost 3 bases, with 7 bases between them. TCR cDNA, made by 5'RACE template switching, carried an added universal primer site and UMIs. In TCRdb, the 5' RACE reads were re-called with MiXCR into one record per CDR3 protein. This sample carries around 310,000 distinct CDR3 sequences, roughly 9.4% of them seen once, and the ten largest clones take roughly 18%. As regards this clonotype: Its antigen is not identified.

The sample in question was PBMCs, obtained on the day of the first yellow fever vaccination. The chain is built from TRBV4-3 and TRBJ2-1; D unclear. The TCR sequence derives from a man aged 18 to 30 who received the YFV17D yellow fever vaccine. CDR3 in DNA: TGCGCCAGCAGCCCCCATGACTACAATGAGCAGTTCTTC. This codes for CASSPHDYNEQFF.